This T cell receptor beta chain was retrieved from a study of OX40 agonist ivuxolimab in advanced cancers. On the study more broadly: Three dose-escalation patients had partial responses: one with hepatocellular carcinoma and two with cutaneous melanoma.

The timepoints at which blood was sampled were baseline, cycle 4 day 1, and cycle 7 day 1. Generated by immunoSEQ multiplex PCR, the TCRdb table keeps only in-frame clones and is missing some. The sample holds some 19,000 clones; roughly three quarters are singletons and the top ten take 15% to 20%. Study-level points and caveats: Clonal expansion among partial responders at 0.1-3.0 mg/kg ranked near the lowest.

Germline assignment: CDR1 MDHEN and CDR2 SYDVKM. Between the trimmed V and J ends, which lost 8 bases and 3 bases, there was a span of 20 bases. CDR3 length: 16 residues. As regards this clone: Its specificity is unknown.

The chain links TRBV28 to TRBJ1-5; D not certain. This specimen consisted of CD4+ or CD8+ T cells sorted from blood, obtained in a trial of the OX40 agonist ivuxolimab. This clonotype was sampled from an adult with an advanced solid tumor such as melanoma, head and neck, liver or kidney cancer. CDR3 DNA sequence: TGTGCCAGCCGATCGCATCGGCAGGAAGACAATCAGCCCCAGCATTTT. Translated: CASRSHRQEDNQPQHF.